What follows are 32 T cell receptor beta chains derived from one specimen sequenced in a study of Ad26.COV2.S vaccination and SARS-CoV-2 variants. Sample treatment: 15 to 20 received Ad26.COV2.S at low or high dose, single or two shots; roughly 5 received placebo; per-sample allocation not given. Material that was analyzed had been drawn on day 63 after the first vaccine or placebo injection. The repertoire was sequenced with immunoSEQ multiplex PCR; TCRdb's copy has only in-frame clones and lacks some. The data show fewer than 400,000 clones, around 84% seen once. The sequences come from peripheral blood, collected in a trial of Ad26.COV2.S vaccine versus placebo. The receptor set was obtained from a person between 18 and 59 years old who received the Ad26.COV2.S COVID-19 vaccine or a placebo.

The gene calls are TRBV5-6 and TRBJ1-1; D might be TRBD1 (6 bases). V was shortened by 4 bases and J by 6 bases, with 16 bases between the two germline ends. Per germline, CDR1 SGHDT and CDR2 YYEEEE. The CDR3 covers 14 residues. CDR3 DNA: TGTGCCAGCAGCATGGGGGGCTTAAGATCTGAAGCTTTCTTT. Translating gives CASSMGGLRSEAFF.

The chain employs TRBV25-1 and TRBJ1-1; D is perhaps TRBD1 (6 bases). The CDR3 covers 15 residues. Germline CDR1 is MGHDK and CDR2 is SYGVNS. V was cut by 2 bases and J by 0 bases, with 10 bases left in between. CDR3 loop: CASSEGGRMNTEAFF. CDR3 bases: TGTGCCAGCAGTGAAGGGGGCCGGATGAACACTGAAGCTTTCTTT.

This sequence joins TRBV30 and TRBJ1-3, with TRBD1 identical over 7 bases. The V segment lost 2 bases and the J segment 0 bases; nucleotides outside the gene matches: 7. CDR1 and CDR2 from the germline V gene are GTSNPN and SVGIG (reference sequence). The CDR3 length is 16 residues. The CDR3 sequence is CAWSWVPGGSGNTIYF. CDR3 nucleotides: TGTGCCTGGAGTTGGGTTCCAGGGGGCTCTGGAAACACCATATATTTT.

The V gene is TRBV2, the J gene TRBJ2-7; 9 bases agree with TRBD1. The CDR3 runs to 14 residues. Germline loops: CDR1 SNHLY, CDR2 FYNNEI. Trimming removed 6 bases from V and 6 bases from J; junction bases left unmatched: 9. The CDR3 coding sequence is TGTGCCAGCAGGGCCAACAGGGGGCTAGGCGAGCAGTACTTC. As protein: CASRANRGLGEQYF.

The rearrangement uses TRBV9 and TRBJ1-2; no definite D call. The V end lost 4 bases, the J end lost 0 bases, and 16 bases lay between the germline ends. Per germline, CDR1 SGDLS and CDR2 YYNGEE. The CDR3 is made up of 16 amino acids. CDR3 amino acids: CASSPDFHMANYGYTF. In DNA, the CDR3 is TGTGCCAGCAGCCCCGATTTCCATATGGCTAACTATGGCTACACCTTC. Full variable domain (remainder filled in from reference TRBV9 and TRBJ1-2): DSGVTQTPKHLITATGQRVTLRCSPRSGDLSVYWYQQSLDQGLQFLIQYYNGEERAKGNILERFSAQQFPDLHSELNLSSLELGDSALYFCASSPDFHMANYGYTFGSGTRLTVV.

The gene calls are TRBV4-3 and TRBJ2-3; D is perhaps TRBD2 (7 bases). The CDR3 covers 16 residues. CDR1 is LGHNA, CDR2 YSLEER, per germline. The V end was cut by 2 bases, the J end by 0 bases, with 12 bases between. The CDR3 sequence: CASSQRGGLSTDTQYF. The CDR3 bases are TGCGCCAGCAGCCAAAGGGGGGGGCTTAGCACAGATACGCAGTATTTT.

The chain couples TRBV7-8 to TRBJ1-5, with 7 nucleotides matching TRBD1. The germline CDR1 and CDR2 sequences are SGHVS and FQNEAQ. V was pared by 6 bases and J by 2 bases, with 4 bases of the junction left unmatched. The CDR3 runs 14 residues. CDR3 amino acids: CASSEDRGNQPQHF. The CDR3 DNA sequence: TGTGCCAGCAGTGAAGACAGGGGCAATCAGCCCCAGCATTTT. The variable domain in full, completed from reference TRBV7-8 and TRBJ1-5, reads GAGVSQSPRYKVAKRGQDVALRCDPISGHVSLFWYQQALGQGPEFLTYFQNEAQLDKSGLPSDRFFAERPEGSVSTLKIQRTQQEDSAVYLCASSEDRGNQPQHFGDGTRLSIL.

The chain carries TRBV2 and TRBJ1-1; TRBD1 matches at 7 bases. The germline gives CDR1 SNHLY, CDR2 FYNNEI. This CDR3 has 14 amino acids. The ends lost 6 bases at V and 0 bases at J; junction bases unmatched: 4. CDR3 in amino acids: CASSQTGLNTEAFF. The CDR3 nucleotides read TGTGCCAGCAGCCAGACAGGGCTGAACACTGAAGCTTTCTTT. The variable domain in full, completed from reference TRBV2 and TRBJ1-1, reads EPEVTQTPSHQVTQMGQEVILRCVPISNHLYFYWYRQILGQKVEFLVSFYNNEISEKSEIFDDQFSVERPDGSNFTLKIRSTKLEDSAMYFCASSQTGLNTEAFFGQGTRLTVV.

This clone appeared once. This chain joins TRBV7-6 and TRBJ1-1, with unresolved D. The germline V gene has CDR1 SGHVS and CDR2 FNYEAQ. This CDR3 contains 13 residues. Trimming took 4 bases from V and 4 from J, leaving 10 bases between them. CDR3 residues: CASSSTWGTEAFF. The CDR3 DNA follows: TGTGCCAGCAGCTCAACATGGGGCACTGAAGCTTTCTTT.

The J gene is TRBJ2-1, the V gene TRBV5-4, with 9 bases matching TRBD2. The V and J ends lost 0 bases and 6 bases, in that order; junction bases with no gene match: 4. Germline values: CDR1 SGHNT, CDR2 YYREEE (reference sequence). This CDR3 contains 15 residues. CDR3 sequence (DNA): TGTGCCAGCAGCTTGGGGCGGGGGGGCTCCAATGAGCAGTTCTTC. It is translated as CASSLGRGGSNEQFF.

This chain joins TRBV29-1 and TRBJ2-5, with D possibly being TRBD1 (5 bases). Per germline, CDR1 SQVTM and CDR2 ANQGSEA. Trimming shortened V by 3 bases and J by 7 bases, and 15 bases separated the two germline ends. The CDR3 runs 13 residues. CDR3: CSVDGSRDGTQYF. As DNA, the CDR3 is TGCAGCGTTGATGGCTCCAGGGATGGGACCCAGTACTTC.

The J gene is TRBJ1-2, the V gene TRBV4-3; 7 bases are a match to TRBD1. The CDR3 contains 15 residues. Looked up from germline, CDR1 is LGHNA and CDR2 is YSLEER. V lost 2 bases and J lost 0; bases outside the gene matches: 3. This chain's CDR3 is CASSQLQGTNYGYTF. DNA of the CDR3: TGCGCCAGCAGCCAATTACAGGGGACTAACTATGGCTACACCTTC.

The rearrangement joins TRBV6-2 or TRBV6-3 to TRBJ2-3, with unresolved D. Germline CDR1 is MNHEY and CDR2 is SVGEGT. V lost 6 bases, J lost 4 bases, and 14 bases lay in between. This CDR3 contains 14 residues. The CDR3 reads CASSPIALADTQYF. Written as DNA, the CDR3 is TGTGCCAGCAGCCCAATAGCTCTGGCAGATACGCAGTATTTT.

The rearrangement uses TRBV10-2 and TRBJ1-5; 8 bases agree with TRBD1. CDR1 WSHSY and CDR2 SAAADI come from the germline V gene. The CDR3 is made up of 13 amino acids. The junction had 6 bases not matched to a gene; V was cut back by 7 bases and J by 7 bases. CDR3 amino acids: CASTGAGGQPQHF. The CDR3, as DNA: TGCGCCAGCACCGGGGCAGGGGGCCAGCCCCAGCATTTT.

The V and J genes are TRBV5-1 and TRBJ1-1; D not resolved. This CDR3 spans 16 amino acids. The germline gives CDR1 SGHRS, CDR2 YFSETQ. Trimming stripped 3 bases from V and 5 bases from J, with 20 bases between. CDR3 protein: CASSSTPGSRGTEAFF. DNA of the CDR3: TGCGCCAGCAGCTCCACTCCGGGATCCCGGGGTACTGAAGCTTTCTTT. The full variable domain, its missing parts supplied by reference TRBV5-1 and TRBJ1-1, is KAGVTQTPRYLIKTRGQQVTLSCSPISGHRSVSWYQQTPGQGLQFLFEYFSETQRNKGNFPGRFSGRQFSNSRSEMNVSTLELGDSALYLCASSSTPGSRGTEAFFGQGTRLTVV.

J is TRBJ1-4 and V is TRBV4-1; no reliable D call. Trimming stripped 2 bases from V and 0 bases from J, with 16 bases between. Germline values: CDR1 MGHRA, CDR2 YSYEKL. This CDR3 has 18 residues. The CDR3 loop is CASSQNPQVPATNEKLFF. Written as DNA, the CDR3 is TGCGCCAGCAGCCAAAATCCGCAGGTCCCCGCAACTAATGAAAAACTGTTTTTT.

This rearrangement joins TRBV25-1 to TRBJ2-7; 9 nucleotides agree with TRBD1. V lost 2 bases to trimming and J lost 0 bases; unmatched junction nucleotides: 2. Germline V gene data show CDR1 as MGHDK and CDR2 as SYGVNS. This CDR3 region has 15 residues. CDR3 protein: CASSEGTGTSYEQYF. The CDR3 coding sequence is TGTGCCAGCAGTGAAGGGACAGGGACCTCCTACGAGCAGTACTTC.

The chain recombines TRBV7-9 with TRBJ1-1; no firm D call. This CDR3 is built from 14 residues. Germline CDR1 SEHNR, CDR2 FQNEAQ (reference sequence). The ends were cut back, 3 bases at V and 0 bases at J, with 8 bases in the middle. The CDR3 nucleotides are TGTGCCAGCAGCTTGCACAGCCTGAACACTGAAGCTTTCTTT. This gives the protein CASSLHSLNTEAFF.

A single count supports this clone. This chain uses TRBV9 with TRBJ1-1; D uncertain. The CDR3 runs to 14 residues. Trimming removed 0 bases from V and 3 bases from J, with 9 bases in between. Looked up from germline, CDR1 is SGDLS and CDR2 is YYNGEE. Here the CDR3 DNA reads TGTGCCAGCAGCGTAGGGGGAACGGACACTGAAGCTTTCTTT. This sequence encodes CASSVGGTDTEAFF. The entire variable domain, with the rest obtained from reference TRBV9 and TRBJ1-1, is as follows: DSGVTQTPKHLITATGQRVTLRCSPRSGDLSVYWYQQSLDQGLQFLIQYYNGEERAKGNILERFSAQQFPDLHSELNLSSLELGDSALYFCASSVGGTDTEAFFGQGTRLTVV.

This sequence joins TRBV7-8 and TRBJ2-7; 7 bases fit TRBD2. This CDR3 has 15 amino acids. Trimming took 5 bases from V and 3 from J; bases not matched to a gene: 10. CDR1 SGHVS and CDR2 FQNEAQ come from the germline V gene. Here the CDR3 DNA reads TGTGCCAGCAGCCCCAAAGTCTCGGGGGGCTACGAGCAGTACTTC. Amino acids: CASSPKVSGGYEQYF.

Turning to this clone: The germline gene is not matched at one end of the junction; a read error may be the cause. The chain joins TRBV12-3 or TRBV12-4 to TRBJ1-2, with a possible D match to TRBD1 (6 bases). The CDR3 runs to 11 residues. The CDR3 loop is CASSLGGGLNF. The CDR3 coding sequence is TGTGCCAGCAGTTTGGGGGGCGGCCTAAACTTC.

A few counts support this clone. The DNA of the CDR3 is TGTGCCTGGAGTAGACTCCGGCAGGGGAGTTCACCCCTCCACTTT. This encodes CAWSRLRQGSSPLHF. This chain uses TRBV30 with TRBJ1-6; possibly TRBD1 for D (6 bases). The CDR3 is 15 residues long. V was shortened by 2 bases and J by 9 bases, with 17 bases between the two germline ends. Looked up from germline, CDR1 is GTSNPN and CDR2 is SVGIG (reference sequence).

The chain is built from TRBV7-2 and TRBJ2-1; TRBD2 agrees at 13 bases. J lost 4 bases, V lost 1 base, and 10 bases had no gene match. The CDR3 is 19 amino acids. Germline V gene sequence: CDR1 SGHTA, CDR2 FQGNSA. For the CDR3, the DNA is TGTGCCAGCAGCTTAGAACCCATGGGACTAGCGGGGCCTTACAATGAGCAGTTCTTC. This gives the protein CASSLEPMGLAGPYNEQFF.

The gene calls are TRBV4-1 and TRBJ2-4; D perhaps matches TRBD1 (6 bases). The length of the CDR3 is 15 residues. CDR1 and CDR2 (germline): MGHRA, YSYEKL. V lost 5 bases and J 2 bases, leaving 13 bases between the germline ends. As DNA, the CDR3 is TGCGCCAGCAGCTCCCGGGACATTTCCAAAAACATTCAGTACTTC. Its protein product is CASSSRDISKNIQYF.

V usage is TRBV11-2 and J usage is TRBJ1-2; no clear D gene. This CDR3 comprises 14 residues. Germline lookup yields CDR1 SGHAT and CDR2 FQNNGV. Trimming took 4 bases from V and 4 from J, leaving 13 bases between them. The DNA for the CDR3 is TGTGCCAGCAGCTCAGACGGGGAAATCTATGGCTACACCTTC. It encodes CASSSDGEIYGYTF.

CDR3 in amino acids: CASSPALAGGRNEQFF. The CDR3 DNA follows: TGTGCCAGCTCACCGGCACTAGCGGGGGGACGAAATGAGCAGTTCTTC. This chain joins TRBV18 and TRBJ2-1; the match to TRBD2 covers 12 bases. Germline trimming cut 3 bases from V and 7 bases from J; bases unmatched to any gene: 7. This CDR3 contains 16 residues. Germline CDR1 KGHSH, CDR2 LQKENI. Drawing the rest from reference TRBV18 and TRBJ2-1, the complete variable domain is NAGVMQNPRHLVRRRGQEARLRCSPMKGHSHVYWYRQLPEEGLKFMVYLQKENIIDESGMPKERFSAEFPKEGPSILRIQQVVRGDSAAYFCASSPALAGGRNEQFFGPGTRLTVL.

This rearrangement joins TRBV9 to TRBJ2-3; D is possibly TRBD1 (5 bases). The germline V and J ends were trimmed by 3 bases and 0 bases, with 14 bases remaining between them. The germline gives CDR1 SGDLS, CDR2 YYNGEE. The CDR3 has 16 amino acids. The CDR3 reads CASSEGKGYSTDTQYF. The DNA of the CDR3 is TGTGCCAGCAGCGAGGGGAAGGGATATAGCACAGATACGCAGTATTTT.

The rearrangement uses TRBV5-1 and TRBJ2-7; D unclear. Deletions cut 4 bases from V and 1 base from J, with 15 bases between. Germline values: CDR1 SGHRS, CDR2 YFSETQ. The CDR3 totals 15 residues. The CDR3 sequence: CASSPLRTKSYEQYF. The CDR3 DNA sequence: TGCGCCAGCAGCCCCCTGAGAACCAAATCCTACGAGCAGTACTTC.

In its sample, this clone was seen a few times. The chain carries TRBV9 and TRBJ2-2, with D perhaps matching TRBD1 or TRBD2 (5 bases each). This CDR3 is 14 amino acids long. Per the germline V gene, CDR1 is SGDLS and CDR2 is YYNGEE. The V and J ends lost 0 bases and 5 bases respectively, with 8 bases between them. CDR3 sequence (DNA): TGTGCCAGCAGCGTAGGGGGGAGAACCGGGGAGCTGTTTTTT. Translated, it gives CASSVGGRTGELFF. Drawing the rest from reference TRBV9 and TRBJ2-2, the complete variable domain is DSGVTQTPKHLITATGQRVTLRCSPRSGDLSVYWYQQSLDQGLQFLIQYYNGEERAKGNILERFSAQQFPDLHSELNLSSLELGDSALYFCASSVGGRTGELFFGEGSRLTVL.

The J gene is TRBJ1-3, the V gene TRBV18; D not certain. Between the trimmed V and J ends, which lost 0 bases and 4 bases, there was a span of 4 bases. The CDR3 is 13 residues long. Germline-derived CDR1 and CDR2 are KGHSH and LQKENI. CDR3 loop: CASSPPGGNTIYF. CDR3 nucleotide sequence: TGTGCCAGCTCACCACCGGGCGGAAACACCATATATTTT.

The chain recombines TRBV18 with TRBJ1-2; D unresolved. This CDR3 comprises 18 residues. Germline CDR1 and CDR2: KGHSH and LQKENI. V was pared by 3 bases and J by 2 bases, with 22 bases between. CDR3 bases: TGTGCCAGCTCACCGGAAGAGAAACTAGGACTCTCAAACTATGGCTACACCTTC. The encoded protein is CASSPEEKLGLSNYGYTF.

The chain combines TRBV11-2 with TRBJ2-1; TRBD2 might be the D (6 bases). Germline-derived CDR1 and CDR2 are SGHAT and FQNNGV. Trimming stripped 0 bases from V and 15 bases from J, with 15 bases between. The CDR3 length is 13 residues. CDR3 nucleotides: TGTGCCAGCAGCTTAGACCCGGGACTCTTATTGTTCTTC. Its translation is CASSLDPGLLLFF. The full variable domain, its missing parts supplied by reference TRBV11-2 and TRBJ2-1, is EAGVAQSPRYKIIEKRQSVAFWCNPISGHATLYWYQQILGQGPKLLIQFQNNGVVDDSQLPKDRFSAERLKGVDSTLKIQPAKLEDSAVYLCASSLDPGLLLFFGPGTRLTVL.